The clone carrying this T cell receptor (beta chain) was detected many times. The source of the sample is a study of early T cells in non-severe SARS-CoV-2 infection. One entry per CDR3 protein, called by TCRdb with MiXCR from the 5' RACE reads. The sample contains roughly 38,000 distinct CDR3 sequences, less than 7% of which appear only once. This CDR3 region has 16 residues. CDR1 and CDR2 (germline): SGHTS, YDEGEE. J gave up 5 bases and V 4 bases, and 9 bases lay outside the gene matches. This clonotype was obtained from an adult who was a healthcare worker with PCR-confirmed SARS-CoV-2 infection or an uninfected control (not recorded which). The starting material was whole blood, obtained at baseline. This chain joins TRBV5-8 and TRBJ2-2, with 9 bases fitting TRBD1. The CDR3 nucleotides are TGTGCCAGCAGCCGTGACATGGGACAGGGAACCGGGGAGCTGTTTTTT. This sequence encodes CASSRDMGQGTGELFF.